The clone carrying this T cell receptor (beta chain) was counted ten times or more. Its target is not known. This sample stems from a study of identical twins. Regarding the study as a whole: Clonotypes of the beta chain that were abundant in cord blood carried fewer insertions (memory repertoires showed none). Sharing of beta out-of-frame sequences by twins showed a weaker excess.

Germline CDR1 and CDR2: DFQATT and SNEGSKA (reference sequence). The CDR3 is 14 amino acids. Trimming cost V 4 bases and J 2 bases; bases outside gene matches: 3. TCRdb ran MiXCR on the 5' RACE reads and lists one entry per CDR3 protein. The sample carries around 100,000 distinct CDR3 sequences, about 6% recorded once. All donors were healthy, and all were Caucasian. The sample consisted of memory T cells sorted from blood. The receptor was isolated from a woman aged 50 to 60 in good health. J is TRBJ1-3 and V is TRBV20-1, with 9 bases matching TRBD1. CDR3 coding DNA: TGCAGTGCTACCGGGACAGGGACTGGAAACACCATATATTTT. It encodes CSATGTGTGNTIYF.